The rows below give T cell receptor beta chains drawn from one sample of a study of control samples from healthy donors and cancer patients. The method was immunoSEQ multiplex PCR; TCRdb's version includes in-frame clones alone and lacks a portion of them. The sample carries 95,000 to 110,000 clones, around 89% recorded once. Sequenced: PBMCs. The receptors stem from a man in his sixties with lung cancer. Both conserved end residues are part of each CDR3. A D gene is named only where the DNA matches it firmly.

TRBJ1-2 . TRBV7-2 TGTGCCAGCAGCTTAACAGCGATCTATGGCTACACCTTC CASSLTAIYGYTF
TRBJ2-5 . TRBV18 TGTGCCAGCTCACCAGAGGAGAACAGCGTATGGGAGACCCAGTACTTC CASSPEENSVWETQYF
TRBJ2-2 . TRBV7-2 TGTGCCAGCAGCTTAGTGGAGACCGGGGAGCTGTTTTTT CASSLVETGELFF
TRBJ2-7 TRBD1 TRBV5-5 TGTGTCAGCAGCTCCCGGGACAGTGGATTCGAGCAGTACTTC CVSSSRDSGFEQYF
TRBJ2-5 . TRBV7-7 TGTGCCAGCAGCCCAACAGGGAGTCAGACCCAGTACTTC CASSPTGSQTQYF
TRBJ1-4 . TRBV24-1 TGTGCCACCAGTGAGAATAGAGGGTCTAATGAAAAACTGTTTTTT CATSENRGSNEKLFF
TRBJ2-3 . TRBV5-1 TGCGCCAGCAGCTTGGATCCCGCCCCAGATACGCAGTATTTT CASSLDPAPDTQYF
TRBJ2-3 . TRBV3-1/TRBV3-2 TGTGCCAGCAGCCAAGGATTGGGTACGCAGTATTTT CASSQGLGTQYF
TRBJ2-1 . TRBV9 TGTGCCAGCAGCGTAGGTCAGAGCTCCTACAATGAGCAGTTCTTC CASSVGQSSYNEQFF
TRBJ1-1 TRBD1 TRBV24-1 TGTGCCACCAGTGATTCCGGGACAGGGAACACTGAAGCTTTCTTT CATSDSGTGNTEAFF
TRBJ2-7 . TRBV5-1 TGCGCCAGCAGCTTGTCATGGGGGTCAGGCGGGTACGAGCAGTACTTC CASSLSWGSGGYEQYF
TRBJ2-3 TRBD1 TRBV5-1 TGCGCCAGCAGCTTGGTGAGGGGGCAGACCACAGATACGCAGTATTTT CASSLVRGQTTDTQYF
TRBJ1-4 . TRBV28 TGTGCCAGCAGTTACGTGTTCGGGACGTCAACTAATGAAAAACTGTTTTTT CASSYVFGTSTNEKLFF
TRBJ1-3 . TRBV30 TGTGCCTGGAGTCTCCCGCCCCCGCCGGCTGGAAACACCATATATTTT CAWSLPPPPAGNTIYF